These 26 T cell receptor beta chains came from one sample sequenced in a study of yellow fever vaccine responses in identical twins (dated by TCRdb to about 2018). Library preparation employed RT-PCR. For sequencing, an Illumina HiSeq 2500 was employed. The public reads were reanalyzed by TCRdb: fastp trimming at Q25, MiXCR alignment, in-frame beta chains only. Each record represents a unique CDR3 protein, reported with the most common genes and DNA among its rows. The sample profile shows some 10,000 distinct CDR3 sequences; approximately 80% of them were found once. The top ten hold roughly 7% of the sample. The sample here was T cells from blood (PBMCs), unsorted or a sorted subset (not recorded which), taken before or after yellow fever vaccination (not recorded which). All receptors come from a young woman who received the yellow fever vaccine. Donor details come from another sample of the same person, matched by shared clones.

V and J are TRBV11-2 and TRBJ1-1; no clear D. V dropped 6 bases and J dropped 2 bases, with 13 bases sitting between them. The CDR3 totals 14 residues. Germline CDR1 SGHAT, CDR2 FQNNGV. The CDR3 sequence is CASSSGAGNTEAFF. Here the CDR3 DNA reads TGTGCCAGCAGTTCGGGTGCGGGTAACACTGAAGCTTTCTTT.

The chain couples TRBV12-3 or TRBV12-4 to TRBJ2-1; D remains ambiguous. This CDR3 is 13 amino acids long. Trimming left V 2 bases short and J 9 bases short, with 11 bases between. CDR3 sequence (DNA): TGTGCCAGCAGTTTATTATTGTTGTCTGAGCAGTTCTTC. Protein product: CASSLLLLSEQFF.

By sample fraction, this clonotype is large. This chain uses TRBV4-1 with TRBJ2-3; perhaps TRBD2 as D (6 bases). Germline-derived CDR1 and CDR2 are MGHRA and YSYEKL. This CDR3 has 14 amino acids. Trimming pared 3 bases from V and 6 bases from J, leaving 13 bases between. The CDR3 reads CASSHSEGIDTQYF. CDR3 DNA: TGCGCCAGCAGCCATTCGGAGGGGATCGATACGCAGTATTTT.

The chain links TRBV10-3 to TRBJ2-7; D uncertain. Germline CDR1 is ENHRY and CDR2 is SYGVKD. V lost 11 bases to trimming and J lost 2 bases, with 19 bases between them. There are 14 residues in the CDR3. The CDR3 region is CAPEMFPETYEQYV. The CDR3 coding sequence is TGTGCCCCCGAGATGTTCCCTGAAACCTACGAGCAGTACGTC.

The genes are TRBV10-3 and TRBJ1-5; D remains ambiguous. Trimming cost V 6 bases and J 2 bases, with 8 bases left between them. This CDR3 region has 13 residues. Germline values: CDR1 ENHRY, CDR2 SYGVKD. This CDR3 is CAIRAAGNQPQHF. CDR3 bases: TGTGCCATCAGGGCGGCAGGCAATCAGCCCCAGCATTTT.

The DNA of the CDR3 is TGCAGTGCTGAAAGAGATACGCAGTATTTT. This encodes CSAERDTQYF. J is TRBJ2-3 and V is TRBV20-1; D is uncertain. Germline-derived CDR1 and CDR2 are DFQATT and SNEGSKA (reference sequence). CDR3 length equals 10 residues. Trimming stripped 5 bases from V and 5 bases from J, with 5 bases between.

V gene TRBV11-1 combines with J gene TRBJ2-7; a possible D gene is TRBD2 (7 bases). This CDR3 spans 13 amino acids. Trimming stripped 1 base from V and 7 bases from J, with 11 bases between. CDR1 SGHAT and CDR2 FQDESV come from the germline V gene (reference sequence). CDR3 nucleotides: TGTGCCAGCAGCTTAGACGGGGGGCGAGAGCAGTACTTC. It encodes CASSLDGGREQYF.

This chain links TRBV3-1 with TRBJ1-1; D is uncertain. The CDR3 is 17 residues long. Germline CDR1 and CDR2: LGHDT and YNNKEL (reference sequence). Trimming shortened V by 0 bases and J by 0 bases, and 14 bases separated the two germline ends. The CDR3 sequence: CASSQEVSLEVNTEAFF. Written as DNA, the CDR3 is TGTGCCAGCAGCCAAGAAGTTAGCCTTGAAGTGAACACTGAAGCTTTCTTT.

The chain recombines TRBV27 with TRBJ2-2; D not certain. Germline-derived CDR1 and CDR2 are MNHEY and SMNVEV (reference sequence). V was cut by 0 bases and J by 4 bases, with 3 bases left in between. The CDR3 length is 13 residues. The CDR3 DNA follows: TGTGCCAGCAGTTTATCGCTCACCGGGGAGCTGTTTTTT. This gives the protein CASSLSLTGELFF.

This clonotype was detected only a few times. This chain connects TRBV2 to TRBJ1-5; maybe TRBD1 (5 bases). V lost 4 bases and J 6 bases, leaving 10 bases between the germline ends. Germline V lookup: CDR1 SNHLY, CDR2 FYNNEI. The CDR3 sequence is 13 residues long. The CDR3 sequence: CASSAVGVQPQHF. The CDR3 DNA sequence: TGTGCCAGCAGTGCAGTAGGGGTTCAGCCCCAGCATTTT.

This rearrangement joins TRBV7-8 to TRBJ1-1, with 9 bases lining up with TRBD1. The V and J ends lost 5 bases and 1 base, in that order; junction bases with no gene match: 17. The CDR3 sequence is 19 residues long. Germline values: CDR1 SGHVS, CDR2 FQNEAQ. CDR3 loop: CASSEQIFGDRDTNTEAFF. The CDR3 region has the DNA TGTGCCAGCAGCGAACAAATTTTCGGGGACAGGGATACGAACACTGAAGCTTTCTTT.

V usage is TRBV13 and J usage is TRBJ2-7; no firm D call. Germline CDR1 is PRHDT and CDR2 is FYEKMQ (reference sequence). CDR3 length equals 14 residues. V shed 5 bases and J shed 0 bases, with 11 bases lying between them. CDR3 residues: CASSPLLSSYEQYF. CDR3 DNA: TGTGCCAGCAGCCCACTCTTGAGCTCCTACGAGCAGTACTTC.

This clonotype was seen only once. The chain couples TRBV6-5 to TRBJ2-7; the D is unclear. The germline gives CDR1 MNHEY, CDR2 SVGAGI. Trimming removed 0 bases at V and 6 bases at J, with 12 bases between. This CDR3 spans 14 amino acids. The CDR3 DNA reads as TGTGCCAGCAGTTACTCGTGGGAAGCGCGCGAGCAGTACTTC. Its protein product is CASSYSWEAREQYF.

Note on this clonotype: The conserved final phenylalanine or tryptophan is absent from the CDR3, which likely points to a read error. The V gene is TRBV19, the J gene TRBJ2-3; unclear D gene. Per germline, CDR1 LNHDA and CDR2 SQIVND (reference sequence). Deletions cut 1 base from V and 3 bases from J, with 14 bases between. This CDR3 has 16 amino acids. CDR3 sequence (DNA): TGTGCCAGTAGTATAGTTGTGACACAATGGACAGATACGCAGTATATT. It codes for CASSIVVTQWTDTQYI.

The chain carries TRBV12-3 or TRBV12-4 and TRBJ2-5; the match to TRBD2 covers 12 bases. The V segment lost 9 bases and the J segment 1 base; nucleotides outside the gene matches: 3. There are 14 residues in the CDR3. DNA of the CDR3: TGTGCCAGTTGGACTAGCGGGATCCAAGAGACCCAGTACTTC. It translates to CASWTSGIQETQYF.

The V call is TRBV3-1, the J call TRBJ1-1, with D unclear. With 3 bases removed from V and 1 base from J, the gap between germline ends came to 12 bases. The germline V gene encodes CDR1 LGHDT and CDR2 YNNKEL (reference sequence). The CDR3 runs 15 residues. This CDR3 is CASSHAQPSNTEAFF. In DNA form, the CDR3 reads TGTGCCAGCAGCCATGCACAGCCCTCGAACACTGAAGCTTTCTTT.

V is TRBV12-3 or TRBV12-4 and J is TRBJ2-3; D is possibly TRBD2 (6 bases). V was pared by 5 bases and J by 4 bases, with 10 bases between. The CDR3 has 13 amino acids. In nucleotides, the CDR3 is TGTGCCAGCAGTCCAACTAGCCCAGATACGCAGTATTTT. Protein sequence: CASSPTSPDTQYF.

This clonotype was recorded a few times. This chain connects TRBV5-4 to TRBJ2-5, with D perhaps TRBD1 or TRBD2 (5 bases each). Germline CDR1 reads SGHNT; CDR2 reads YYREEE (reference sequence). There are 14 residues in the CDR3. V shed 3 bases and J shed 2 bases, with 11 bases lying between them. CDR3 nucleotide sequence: TGTGCCAGCAGCTCCCAGCGGACACAAGAGACCCAGTACTTC. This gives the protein CASSSQRTQETQYF.

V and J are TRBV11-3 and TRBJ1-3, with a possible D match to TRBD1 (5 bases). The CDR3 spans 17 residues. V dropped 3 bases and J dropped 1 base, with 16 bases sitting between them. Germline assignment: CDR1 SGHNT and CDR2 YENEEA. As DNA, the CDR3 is TGTGCCAGCAGCTTTTCCCCCCCCAGGGCTTCTGGAAACACCATATATTTT. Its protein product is CASSFSPPRASGNTIYF.

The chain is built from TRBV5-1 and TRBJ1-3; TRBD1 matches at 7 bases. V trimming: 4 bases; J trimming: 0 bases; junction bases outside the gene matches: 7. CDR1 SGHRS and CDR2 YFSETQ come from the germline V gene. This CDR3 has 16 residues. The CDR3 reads CASSISSGGSGNTIYF. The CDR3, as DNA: TGCGCCAGCAGCATATCCTCAGGGGGCTCTGGAAACACCATATATTTT.

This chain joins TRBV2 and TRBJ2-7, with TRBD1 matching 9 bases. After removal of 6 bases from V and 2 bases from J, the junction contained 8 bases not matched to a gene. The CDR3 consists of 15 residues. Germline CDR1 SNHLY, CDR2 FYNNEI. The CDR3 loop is CASRTPGQGTYEQYF. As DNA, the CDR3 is TGTGCCAGCAGGACTCCGGGACAGGGAACCTACGAGCAGTACTTC.

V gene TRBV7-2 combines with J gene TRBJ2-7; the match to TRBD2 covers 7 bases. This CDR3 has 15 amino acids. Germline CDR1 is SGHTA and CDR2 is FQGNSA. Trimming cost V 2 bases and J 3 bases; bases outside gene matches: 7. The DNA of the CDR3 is TGTGCCAGCAGCTTACTGGCGGGAGCGGGCTACGAGCAGTACTTC. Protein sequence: CASSLLAGAGYEQYF.

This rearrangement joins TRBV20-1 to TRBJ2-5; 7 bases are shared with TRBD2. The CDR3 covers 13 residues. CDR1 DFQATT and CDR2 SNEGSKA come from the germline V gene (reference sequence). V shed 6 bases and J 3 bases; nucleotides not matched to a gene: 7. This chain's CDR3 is CSATRDYEETQYF. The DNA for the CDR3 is TGCAGTGCCACCAGGGACTACGAAGAGACCCAGTACTTC.

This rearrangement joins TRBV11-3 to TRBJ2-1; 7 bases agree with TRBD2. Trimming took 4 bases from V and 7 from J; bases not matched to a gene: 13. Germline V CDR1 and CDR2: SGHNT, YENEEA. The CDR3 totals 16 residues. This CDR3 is CASSSKMGSGNNEQFF. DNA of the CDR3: TGTGCCAGCAGCTCCAAGATGGGAAGCGGGAATAATGAGCAGTTCTTC. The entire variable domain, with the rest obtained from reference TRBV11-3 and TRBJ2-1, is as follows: EAGVVQSPRYKIIEKKQPVAFWCNPISGHNTLYWYLQNLGQGPELLIRYENEEAVDDSQLPKDRFSAERLKGVDSTLKIQPAELGDSAVYLCASSSKMGSGNNEQFFGPGTRLTVL.

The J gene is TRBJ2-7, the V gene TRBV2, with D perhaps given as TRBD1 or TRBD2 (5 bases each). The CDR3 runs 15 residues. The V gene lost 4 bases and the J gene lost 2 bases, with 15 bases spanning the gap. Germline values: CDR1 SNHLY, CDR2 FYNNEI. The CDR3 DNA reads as TGTGCCAGCAGTGTCCGGGACGCAATCGCCTACGAGCAGTACTTC. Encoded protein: CASSVRDAIAYEQYF. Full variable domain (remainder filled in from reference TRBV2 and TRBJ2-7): EPEVTQTPSHQVTQMGQEVILRCVPISNHLYFYWYRQILGQKVEFLVSFYNNEISEKSEIFDDQFSVERPDGSNFTLKIRSTKLEDSAMYFCASSVRDAIAYEQYFGPGTRLTVT.

The CDR3 coding sequence is TGCGCCAGCAGTCAGCCGCGGGGGGCAGAATACAATGAGCAGTTCTTC. Protein sequence: CASSQPRGAEYNEQFF. The genes are TRBV23-1 and TRBJ2-1; 8 nucleotides line up with TRBD2. TRBV23-1 is filed as an ORF, its function uncertain. CDR3 length: 16 amino acids. V lost 3 bases to trimming and J lost 4 bases; unmatched junction nucleotides: 8.